These T cell receptor beta chains were read from a single sample in a study of cytomegalovirus exposure and HLA in healthy donors. The repertoire was sequenced with immunoSEQ multiplex PCR; TCRdb's copy has only in-frame clones and lacks some. The sample yields 120,000 or so clones, about 90% seen once. Material for sequencing was PBMCs. The receptors shown here come from a woman between 18 and 29 years old in good health and CMV-seronegative. Each CDR3 is given with its conserved first and last residue. A D gene is named only where the DNA matches it firmly. Expanded clones get a size class; other rows say once, few or many, or leave the size out.

clone size	J gene	V gene	D gene	CDR3 DNA	CDR3 protein
.	TRBJ2-2	TRBV12-5	TRBD2	TGTGCTAGTGGTTTGGTACGCGTCCTAGCGGGAGGGCCCACCGGGGAGCTGTTTTTT	CASGLVRVLAGGPTGELFF
once	TRBJ2-5	TRBV7-2	TRBD2	TGTGCCAGCAGCTTAACCGGGGGGGGAGAGACCCAGTACTTC	CASSLTGGGETQYF
.	TRBJ2-5	TRBV5-6	TRBD1	TGTGCCAGCAGCTTCAAGACAGGGTCGAGTGAGACCCAGTACTTC	CASSFKTGSSETQYF
.	TRBJ1-2	TRBV7-2	TRBD1	TGTGCCAGCAGCTTAACGAAGCCGGGACAGGGCTATGGCTACACCTTC	CASSLTKPGQGYGYTF
.	TRBJ2-7	TRBV28	TRBD2	TGTGCCAGCAGGCGGGGACTAGCGGGAGGGCCTAGGTACGAGCAGTACTTC	CASRRGLAGGPRYEQYF
.	TRBJ1-2	TRBV29-1	TRBD1	TGCAGCGTTGACGAAAAAACCGACAGGGGGTTCTATGGCTACACCTTC	CSVDEKTDRGFYGYTF
.	TRBJ2-3	TRBV2	TRBD2	TGTGCCAGCAGAAAAGCGGGGGGGGCTACTCCAGATACGCAGTATTTT	CASRKAGGATPDTQYF
.	TRBJ1-5	TRBV15	.	TGTGCCACCAGCACATTTCTAGGGGGAAATCAGCCCCAGCATTTT	CATSTFLGGNQPQHF
.	TRBJ1-3	TRBV27	.	TGTGCCAGCAGTCAGGACACCAGCTCTGGAAACACCATATATTTT	CASSQDTSSGNTIYF
.	TRBJ2-2	TRBV9	TRBD2	TGTGCCAGCAGCGTAACTAGCGGGAACACCGGGGAGCTGTTTTTT	CASSVTSGNTGELFF
.	TRBJ2-3	TRBV28	.	TGTGCCAGCGGGAGCACGCAGTATTTT	CASGSTQYF
.	TRBJ1-2	TRBV28	.	TGTGCCAGCAGTGCGGAGTCCCGTGGCTACACCTTC	CASSAESRGYTF
.	TRBJ1-4	TRBV27	TRBD1	TGTGCCAGCAGTTTCCACCGGGACAGGGGGCTCAATGAAAAACTGTTTTTT	CASSFHRDRGLNEKLFF
.	TRBJ1-2	TRBV18	TRBD1	TGTGCCAGCTCACCGGTGGGACAGGGTGCTGGCTACACCTTC	CASSPVGQGAGYTF
.	TRBJ1-4	TRBV4-1	TRBD1	TGCGCCAGCAGCCAAGATCCGGGACAGGGGCGTGAAAAACTGTTTTTT	CASSQDPGQGREKLFF
.	TRBJ1-1	TRBV11-2	.	TGTGCCAGCAGCTCCTGGAGGTATGACACTGAAGCTTTCTTT	CASSSWRYDTEAFF
.	TRBJ1-1	TRBV5-1	.	TGCGCCAGCAGCCTTGCCTTGGAGGCGTGGAACACTGAAGCTTTCTTT	CASSLALEAWNTEAFF
once	TRBJ2-7	TRBV6-1	TRBD2	TGTGCCAGCAGCCGACTAGCGGGAGTCGACGAGCAGTACTTC	CASSRLAGVDEQYF
.	TRBJ2-3	TRBV7-2	TRBD2	TGTGCCAGCAGCTTAGAAGGAGTCTACCGACTAGCGGGAGGAGATACGCAGTATTTT	CASSLEGVYRLAGGDTQYF
.	TRBJ2-7	TRBV11-2	TRBD2	TGTGCCAGCAGCTTAACTAGCGGTCCAAACGAGCAGTACTTC	CASSLTSGPNEQYF
few	TRBJ1-2	TRBV5-1	.	TGCGCCAGCAGCCTACCAGGGAACTATGGCTACACCTTC	CASSLPGNYGYTF
.	TRBJ1-5	TRBV6-6	.	TGTGCCAGCAGTTACCTCGCCGGTCAGCCCCAGCATTTT	CASSYLAGQPQHF
.	TRBJ1-4	TRBV5-1	TRBD1	TGCGCCAGCAGCTTGGATAACAGGGGCGGGGAAAAACTGTTTTTT	CASSLDNRGGEKLFF
.	TRBJ1-2	TRBV10-3	TRBD1	TGTGCCATCACTACAGGGGCCAACTATGGCTACACCTTC	CAITTGANYGYTF
few	TRBJ1-5	TRBV19	.	TGTGCCAGTAGCTACCTGGACAGCCATCGATCTCAGCCCCAGCATTTT	CASSYLDSHRSQPQHF
.	TRBJ2-3	TRBV29-1	.	TGCAGCATCCGTAGAGGGACTAGCACAGATACGCAGTATTTT	CSIRRGTSTDTQYF
.	TRBJ2-7	TRBV29-1	.	TGCAGCGTTGGTCCAGGGCCCTACGAGCAGTACTTC	CSVGPGPYEQYF
.	TRBJ2-7	TRBV30	.	TGTGCCTGGAGCCCCCTAGCGTTCGGCTACGAGCAGTACTTC	CAWSPLAFGYEQYF
.	TRBJ2-7	TRBV25-1	TRBD1	TGTGCCAGCAGTTCTCAGGGGGCCCACCACGAGCAGTACTTC	CASSSQGAHHEQYF
.	TRBJ1-1	TRBV5-1	TRBD1	TGCGCCAGCAGCTTGGACAGGGGGGGCCCCCTTAGGACTGAAGCTTTCTTT	CASSLDRGGPLRTEAFF
.	TRBJ2-1	TRBV7-2	TRBD2	TGTGCCAGCAGCTCCACTAGCGGGGGGGCCGTTGAGCAGTTCTTC	CASSSTSGGAVEQFF
.	TRBJ2-7	TRBV18	TRBD2	TGTGCCAGCTTCGGACTAGCGGGGCACTCCTACGAGCAGTACTTC	CASFGLAGHSYEQYF
.	TRBJ1-1	TRBV10-3	.	TGTGCCATCAGTGAGTCTTTGGGCCGCACTGAAGCTTTCTTT	CAISESLGRTEAFF
few	TRBJ2-7	TRBV19	.	TGTGCCAGTAGTATTGGCTGGACAGCAATCTCCTACGAGCAGTACTTC	CASSIGWTAISYEQYF
.	TRBJ2-7	TRBV5-3	TRBD2	TGTGCCCAAGGGAGGGGCGTTATCTACGAGCAGTACTTC	CAQGRGVIYEQYF
.	TRBJ1-2	TRBV25-1	.	TGTGCCAGCAGTGAATTCGGGTATGGCTACACCTTC	CASSEFGYGYTF
.	TRBJ2-7	TRBV6-1	.	TGTGCCAGCAGGATCGGTGGCGGGCCCCCCTACGAGCAGTACTTC	CASRIGGGPPYEQYF
.	TRBJ2-3	TRBV5-4	TRBD1	TGTGCCAGCAGCTGGACAGGAGGCACAGATACGCAGTATTTT	CASSWTGGTDTQYF
.	TRBJ2-1	TRBV27	TRBD2	TGTGCCAGCAGTTTATCGCCTAGCGGGGGCTACAATGAGCAGTTCTTC	CASSLSPSGGYNEQFF
.	TRBJ2-7	TRBV11-2	.	TGTGCCAGCAGCGGGGTAGCGGATGTGAGCTCCTACGAGCAGTACTTC	CASSGVADVSSYEQYF